This T cell receptor beta chain comes out of a study of cytomegalovirus exposure and HLA in healthy donors. The J segment lost 5 bases and the V segment lost 1 base, leaving 1 base of the junction unmatched. This CDR3 comprises 13 residues. Per the germline V gene, CDR1 is SGHAT and CDR2 is FQNNGV. Researchers ran the PCR with 60 Vbeta and 13 Jbeta primers. The method was immunoSEQ multiplex PCR; TCRdb's version includes in-frame clones alone and lacks a portion of them. The sample has about 150,000 clones; around two thirds are singletons. The genes are TRBV11-2 and TRBJ1-2; 7 nucleotides match TRBD1. Material: PBMCs. The TCR originated in a woman aged 18 to 35 in good health and CMV-seronegative. This CDR3 is CASSLGQGYGYTF. The CDR3 DNA reads TGTGCCAGCAGCTTAGGACAGGGATATGGCTACACCTTC. The complete variable domain, with remaining parts taken from reference TRBV11-2 and TRBJ1-2, reads EAGVAQSPRYKIIEKRQSVAFWCNPISGHATLYWYQQILGQGPKLLIQFQNNGVVDDSQLPKDRFSAERLKGVDSTLKIQPAKLEDSAVYLCASSLGQGYGYTFGSGTRLTVV.